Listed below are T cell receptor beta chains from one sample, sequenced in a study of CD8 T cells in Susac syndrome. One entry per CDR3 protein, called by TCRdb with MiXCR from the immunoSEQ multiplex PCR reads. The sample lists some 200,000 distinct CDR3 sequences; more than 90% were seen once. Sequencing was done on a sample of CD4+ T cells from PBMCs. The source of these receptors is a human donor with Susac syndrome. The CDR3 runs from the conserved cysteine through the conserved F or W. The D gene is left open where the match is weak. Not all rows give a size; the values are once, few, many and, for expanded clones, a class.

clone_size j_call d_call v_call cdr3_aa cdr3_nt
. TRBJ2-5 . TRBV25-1 CASSEYVDGPETQYF TGTGCCAGCAGTGAATACGTTGACGGGCCAGAGACCCAGTACTTC
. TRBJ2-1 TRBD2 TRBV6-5 CASYGLAGSYNEQFF TGTGCCAGCTATGGGCTAGCGGGCTCCTACAATGAGCAGTTCTTC
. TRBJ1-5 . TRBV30 CAWGRLMNQPQHF TGTGCCTGGGGACGGCTCATGAATCAGCCCCAGCATTTT
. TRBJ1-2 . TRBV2 CASSQDGDYGYTF TGTGCCAGCAGCCAGGACGGGGACTATGGCTACACCTTC
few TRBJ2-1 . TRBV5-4 CASSLDWTEQFF TGTGCCAGCAGCTTGGACTGGACTGAGCAGTTCTTC
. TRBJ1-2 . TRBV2 CASSELGYTF TGTGCCAGCAGTGAACTGGGCTACACCTTC
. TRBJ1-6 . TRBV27 CASSFYEGNSPLHF TGTGCCAGCAGTTTCTATGAGGGGAATTCACCCCTCCACTTT
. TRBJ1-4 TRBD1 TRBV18 CASSPQGDEKLFF TGTGCCAGCTCACCGCAGGGGGATGAAAAACTGTTTTTT
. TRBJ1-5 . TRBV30 CAWSRKGVSSNQPQHF TGTGCCTGGAGTAGGAAGGGGGTCTCGAGCAATCAGCCCCAGCATTTT
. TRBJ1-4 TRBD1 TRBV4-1 CASSHLDRELFF TGCGCCAGCAGCCATCTCGACAGGGAACTGTTTTTT
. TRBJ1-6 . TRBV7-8 CASSLPLEDSPLHF TGTGCCAGCAGCTTACCTCTGGAGGATTCACCCCTCCACTTT
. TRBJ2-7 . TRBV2 CAGGAEYYEQYF TGTGCGGGGGGAGCGGAGTACTACGAGCAGTACTTC
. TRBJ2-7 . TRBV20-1 CSAPLGLAPYEQYF TGCAGTGCCCCCTTGGGGCTAGCCCCCTACGAGCAGTACTTC
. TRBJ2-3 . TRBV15 CATGTPITDTQYF TGTGCCACCGGGACTCCTATCACAGATACGCAGTATTTT
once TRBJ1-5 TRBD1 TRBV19 CATSGTGGIQPQHF TGTGCAACTAGTGGGACAGGGGGCATTCAGCCCCAGCATTTT
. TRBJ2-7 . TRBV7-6 CASSLAVGYEQYF TGTGCCAGCAGCTTAGCTGTGGGGTACGAGCAGTACTTC
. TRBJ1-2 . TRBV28 CASSPERRSNYGYTF TGTGCCAGCAGTCCTGAGCGACGATCTAACTATGGCTACACCTTC
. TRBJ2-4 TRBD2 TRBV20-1 CSARDLAGGGAKNIQYF TGCAGTGCTAGAGACCTAGCGGGGGGCGGAGCCAAAAACATTCAGTACTTC
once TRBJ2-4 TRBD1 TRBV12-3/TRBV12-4 CASSRQGSVKNIQYF TGTGCCAGCAGTCGACAGGGAAGCGTCAAAAACATTCAGTACTTC
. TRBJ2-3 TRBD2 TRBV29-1 CSVGTSRDTQYF TGCAGCGTTGGGACTAGCAGGGATACGCAGTATTTT
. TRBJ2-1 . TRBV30 CAWKFDEQFF TGTGCCTGGAAGTTCGATGAGCAGTTCTTC
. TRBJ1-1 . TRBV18 CASSLRGGDTEAFF TGTGCCAGCTCCCTCAGGGGAGGGGACACTGAAGCTTTCTTT
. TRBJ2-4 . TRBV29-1 CSVEGPNSGESRGIQYF TGCAGCGTTGAGGGGCCTAACAGCGGAGAGAGTAGGGGCATTCAGTACTTC
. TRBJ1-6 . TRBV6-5 CASSYQQDNSPLHF TGTGCCAGCAGTTATCAACAAGATAATTCACCCCTCCACTTT
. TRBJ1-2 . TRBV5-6 CASSLLAGTYGYTF TGTGCCAGCAGCTTGTTGGCAGGGACCTATGGCTACACCTTC
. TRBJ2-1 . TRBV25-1 CASSALPRDLNNYNEQFF TGTGCCAGCAGTGCCTTACCCCGGGACCTCAATAATTACAATGAGCAGTTCTTC
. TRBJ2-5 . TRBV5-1 CASSRGYETQYF TGCGCCAGCAGCAGGGGTTACGAGACCCAGTACTTC
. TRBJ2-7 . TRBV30 CAWGDTASSYEQYF TGTGCCTGGGGGGACACAGCCAGCTCCTACGAGCAGTACTTC
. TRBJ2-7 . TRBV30 CAWSPPPVVYEQYF TGTGCCTGGAGTCCCCCTCCAGTGGTCTACGAGCAGTACTTC
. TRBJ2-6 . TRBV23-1 CASSPGRWFCSGANVLTF TGCGCCAGCAGTCCCGGACGTTGGTTCTGCTCTGGGGCCAACGTCCTGACTTTC
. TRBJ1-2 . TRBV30 CAWSPNGYGYTF TGTGCCTGGAGTCCGAATGGCTATGGCTACACCTTC
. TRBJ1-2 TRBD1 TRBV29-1 CSGWTGGNYGYTF TGCAGCGGATGGACAGGGGGCAACTATGGCTACACCTTC
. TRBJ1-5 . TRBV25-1 CASSEFGSNQPQHF TGTGCCAGCAGTGAATTTGGGAGCAATCAGCCCCAGCATTTT
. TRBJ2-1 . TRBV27 CASSTNGGYNEQFF TGTGCCAGCAGTACCAATGGGGGGTACAATGAGCAGTTCTTC
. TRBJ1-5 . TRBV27 CASSPKRSNQPQHF TGTGCCAGCAGCCCAAAGCGGAGCAATCAGCCCCAGCATTTT
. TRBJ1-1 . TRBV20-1 CSARYAPDMNTEAFF TGCAGTGCTAGATACGCTCCCGACATGAACACTGAAGCTTTCTTT
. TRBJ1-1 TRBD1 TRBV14 CASSQEQGYTEAFF TGTGCCAGCAGCCAAGAACAGGGGTACACTGAAGCTTTCTTT